This entry lists 25 T cell receptor beta chains sequenced from one sample in a study of T cell repertoires in cytomegalovirus infection. Their cognate antigens are unknown. TCRdb analysed the reads with MiXCR anew, one entry per CDR3 protein. The sample contains roughly 160,000 distinct CDR3 sequences, roughly 21% of which appear only once. Source: CD8+ T cells from cultured PBMCs, taken from culture after CMV antigen stimulation. All receptors derive from a human donor in good health (CMV status not recorded). Some clones in this sample may be carry-over from other donors' samples.

In its sample, this clonotype was seen a few times. V gene TRBV6-5 combines with J gene TRBJ2-7; TRBD2 matches 7 bases. J lost 0 bases, V lost 7 bases, and 6 bases had no gene match. Germline-derived CDR1 and CDR2 are MNHEY and SVGAGI. The CDR3 has 14 amino acids. The CDR3 loop reads CASKSGVRSYEQYF. The CDR3 DNA follows: TGTGCCAGCAAAAGCGGGGTCCGCTCCTACGAGCAGTACTTC.

The rearrangement links TRBV7-9 to TRBJ2-7, with D maybe TRBD2 (6 bases). The V gene's germline CDR1 is SEHNR and CDR2 FQNEAQ (reference sequence). The V and J ends lost 5 bases and 6 bases respectively, with 11 bases between them. The CDR3 extends over 12 amino acids. This chain's CDR3 is CASSMQGLEQYF. CDR3 sequence (DNA): TGTGCCAGCAGCATGCAGGGACTCGAGCAGTACTTC.

The chain couples TRBV5-4 to TRBJ1-2, with D possibly TRBD1 on 5 matching bases. The CDR3 has 14 residues. V was trimmed by 4 bases and J by 3 bases, leaving 13 bases between them. Germline V gene sequence: CDR1 SGHNT, CDR2 YYREEE (reference sequence). Here the CDR3 reads CASSPGPLDYGYTF. Here the CDR3 DNA reads TGTGCCAGCAGCCCGGGACCCTTGGACTATGGCTACACCTTC.

This chain joins TRBV6-2 or TRBV6-3 and TRBJ2-1; D may be TRBD2 (7 bases). The CDR3 has 15 residues. The germline V gene has CDR1 MNHEY and CDR2 SVGEGT. Between the trimmed V and J ends, which lost 2 bases and 6 bases, there was a span of 14 bases. The CDR3 loop reads CASSYGTRGGNEQFF. The CDR3 bases are TGTGCCAGCAGTTACGGGACAAGGGGGGGCAATGAGCAGTTCTTC.

This chain connects TRBV7-2 to TRBJ1-5, with D perhaps TRBD1 (6 bases). The CDR3 extends over 16 amino acids. V lost 0 bases and J lost 3, with 12 bases in between. The germline gives CDR1 SGHTA, CDR2 FQGNSA. As DNA, the CDR3 is TGTGCCAGCAGCTTAGCGGGGGCGGTTATCAATCAGCCCCAGCATTTT. Amino acids: CASSLAGAVINQPQHF. The whole variable domain, filled in from reference TRBV7-2 and TRBJ1-5, reads GAGVSQSPSNKVTEKGKDVELRCDPISGHTALYWYRQSLGQGLEFLIYFQGNSAPDKSGLPSDRFSAERTGGSVSTLTIQRTQQEDSAVYLCASSLAGAVINQPQHFGDGTRLSIL.

The rearrangement links TRBV4-1 to TRBJ1-3, with TRBD1 identical over 8 bases. Germline CDR1 MGHRA, CDR2 YSYEKL. The junction had 9 bases not matched to a gene; V was cut back by 2 bases and J by 0 bases. The CDR3 runs to 18 residues. The CDR3 reads CASSQTGGSGHSGNTIYF. The CDR3 DNA is TGCGCCAGCAGCCAAACAGGGGGATCCGGGCACTCTGGAAACACCATATATTTT.

Ten or more counts support this clonotype. The chain uses TRBV20-1 and TRBJ2-2; 10 nucleotides agree with TRBD2. The CDR3 is made up of 14 amino acids. V lost 5 bases, J lost 6 bases, and 6 bases stayed unmatched. In germline, CDR1 is DFQATT, CDR2 SNEGSKA (reference sequence). The CDR3 DNA sequence: TGCAGTGCTCGGAGCGGGGGGGAACCCGGGGAGCTGTTTTTT. Translation: CSARSGGEPGELFF.

The chain carries TRBV20-1 and TRBJ2-7; 7 bases are a match to TRBD1. CDR3 length: 15 amino acids. Germline V lookup: CDR1 DFQATT, CDR2 SNEGSKA (reference sequence). V was pared by 0 bases and J by 1 base, with 6 bases of the junction left unmatched. CDR3 amino acids: CSARDSPTGSYEQYF. CDR3 DNA sequence: TGCAGTGCTAGAGATAGTCCGACAGGGTCCTACGAGCAGTACTTC.

The J gene is TRBJ1-1, the V gene TRBV7-9, with 9 bases matching TRBD1. The V segment lost 6 bases and the J segment 8 bases; nucleotides outside the gene matches: 10. CDR3 size: 14 residues. CDR1 SEHNR and CDR2 FQNEAQ come from the germline V gene (reference sequence). The CDR3 DNA reads as TGTGCCAGCAGTTGGGGACAGGGAGCTGTCGAAGCTTTCTTT. Protein product: CASSWGQGAVEAFF.

In nucleotides, the CDR3 is TGTGCCAGCAGTGCGTCCGAGCAGTACTTC. Amino acid sequence: CASSASEQYF. The chain joins TRBV2 to TRBJ2-7; unclear D gene. The CDR3 consists of 10 residues. Trimming removed 4 bases from V and 6 bases from J, with 4 bases in between. Per germline, CDR1 SNHLY and CDR2 FYNNEI.

Only a few counts were recorded for this clonotype. The chain uses TRBV7-8 and TRBJ2-7, with TRBD1 matching 10 bases. Looked up from germline, CDR1 is SGHVS and CDR2 is FQNEAQ. The CDR3 contains 15 residues. V lost 5 bases and J lost 2; bases outside the gene matches: 6. CDR3 residues: CASSLGGTGAYEQYF. In nucleotides, the CDR3 is TGTGCCAGCAGCCTAGGGGGGACAGGGGCCTACGAGCAGTACTTC. Full variable domain (remainder filled in from reference TRBV7-8 and TRBJ2-7): GAGVSQSPRYKVAKRGQDVALRCDPISGHVSLFWYQQALGQGPEFLTYFQNEAQLDKSGLPSDRFFAERPEGSVSTLKIQRTQQEDSAVYLCASSLGGTGAYEQYFGPGTRLTVT.

This clonotype has more than one count but fewer than ten. The J gene is TRBJ2-2, the V gene TRBV7-8, with D unclear. V was clipped by 1 base and J by 4 bases, with 10 bases between them. Germline V lookup: CDR1 SGHVS, CDR2 FQNEAQ. The CDR3 consists of 15 residues. The CDR3 loop reads CASSLGTTATGELFF. CDR3 nucleotides: TGTGCCAGCAGCTTAGGGACCACGGCCACCGGGGAGCTGTTTTTT.

The rearrangement links TRBV6-2 or TRBV6-3 to TRBJ1-5; 8 bases line up with TRBD1. Germline CDR1 is MNHEY and CDR2 is SVGEGT. The V and J ends lost 6 bases and 3 bases, in that order; junction bases with no gene match: 10. This CDR3 spans 16 amino acids. CDR3 residues: CASSHNPTGVNQPQHF. Here the CDR3 DNA reads TGTGCCAGCAGCCACAATCCGACAGGGGTCAATCAGCCCCAGCATTTT.

There are a few counts of this clonotype. The rearrangement uses TRBV4-1 and TRBJ2-7; TRBD1 might be the D (6 bases). The ends were cut back, 0 bases at V and 2 bases at J, with 11 bases in the middle. CDR1 and CDR2 from the germline V gene are MGHRA and YSYEKL. The CDR3 spans 15 residues. In nucleotides, the CDR3 is TGCGCCAGCAGCCAAGATGGGGACATAACCTACGAGCAGTACTTC. As protein: CASSQDGDITYEQYF.

V gene TRBV9 combines with J gene TRBJ1-1, with D possibly matching TRBD1 (5 bases). This CDR3 is 16 amino acids long. Trimming removed 0 bases at V and 5 bases at J, with 17 bases between. Germline V gene lookup returns CDR1 SGDLS and CDR2 YYNGEE. CDR3 sequence (DNA): TGTGCCAGCAGCGTAGAACCGACGGGGGGTGGAACTGAAGCTTTCTTT. Protein sequence: CASSVEPTGGGTEAFF.

This clonotype occurred a few times. The chain links TRBV4-3 to TRBJ2-3; the match to TRBD2 covers 8 bases. The CDR3 sequence is 17 residues long. The germline CDR1 and CDR2 sequences are LGHNA and YSLEER. V dropped 0 bases and J dropped 6; count of bases not matched to a gene: 11. The CDR3 DNA reads as TGCGCCAGCAGCCAAGATCGCAAGGCGGGGGGATTCGATACGCAGTATTTT. It translates to CASSQDRKAGGFDTQYF.

V and J are TRBV7-9 and TRBJ1-1; 7 nucleotides match TRBD1. The CDR3 is 12 residues long. Germline trimming cut 3 bases from V and 7 bases from J; bases unmatched to any gene: 2. Germline V lookup: CDR1 SEHNR, CDR2 FQNEAQ (reference sequence). The CDR3 nucleotides are TGTGCCAGCAGCTTCGGGACAGTTGAAGCTTTCTTT. Amino acids: CASSFGTVEAFF.

Only a few counts were recorded for this clonotype. The chain couples TRBV7-9 to TRBJ2-5; 7 nucleotides line up with TRBD1. Germline CDR1 reads SEHNR; CDR2 reads FQNEAQ (reference sequence). The CDR3 contains 15 residues. J gave up 3 bases and V 1 base, and 5 bases lay outside the gene matches. The CDR3 spells CASSLEVGTEETQYF. The CDR3 DNA is TGTGCCAGCAGCTTAGAGGTCGGGACAGAAGAGACCCAGTACTTC. The full variable domain, with the rest looked up from reference TRBV7-9 and TRBJ2-5, is DTGVSQNPRHKITKRGQNVTFRCDPISEHNRLYWYRQTLGQGPEFLTYFQNEAQLEKSRLLSDRFSAERPKGSFSTLEIQRTEQGDSAMYLCASSLEVGTEETQYFGPGTRLLVL.

This clonotype came up many times. The CDR3 is CAGTGYNYGYTF. The CDR3 bases are TGTGCCGGGACAGGGTATAACTATGGCTACACCTTC. The chain employs TRBV7-9 and TRBJ1-2; TRBD1 matches 9 bases. The junction had 2 bases not matched to a gene; V was cut back by 11 bases and J by 1 base. There are 12 residues in the CDR3. Germline CDR1 is SEHNR and CDR2 is FQNEAQ (reference sequence).

The V call is TRBV27, the J call TRBJ2-3; the D call may be TRBD1 or TRBD2 (6 bases each). Germline CDR1 and CDR2: MNHEY and SMNVEV (reference sequence). Trimming removed 3 bases at V and 5 bases at J, with 15 bases between. The CDR3 has 15 residues. The CDR3 is CASSFNPRGQDTQYF. CDR3 nucleotide sequence: TGTGCCAGCAGTTTCAATCCCCGGGGGCAAGATACGCAGTATTTT.

This clonotype appeared many times. The chain couples TRBV6-5 to TRBJ1-3; possible D gene TRBD1, 5 bases. Trimming shortened V by 2 bases and J by 4 bases, and 12 bases separated the two germline ends. This CDR3 region has 15 residues. Per germline, CDR1 MNHEY and CDR2 SVGAGI. The CDR3 sequence is CASSYMGPKGNTIYF. CDR3 sequence (DNA): TGTGCCAGCAGTTACATGGGACCTAAAGGAAACACCATATATTTT.

This clonotype has a handful of counts. V gene TRBV12-3 or TRBV12-4 combines with J gene TRBJ1-1, with D maybe TRBD1 (5 bases). V gave up 0 bases and J gave up 5 bases, with 7 bases separating them. CDR3 length: 13 residues. CDR3 bases: TGTGCCAGCAGTTTAGCGACAGAAACTGAAGCTTTCTTT. Protein: CASSLATETEAFF.

This chain links TRBV6-5 with TRBJ1-1; D remains ambiguous. Germline lookup yields CDR1 MNHEY and CDR2 SVGAGI. This CDR3 comprises 14 residues. The V end was cut by 1 base, the J end by 1 base, with 7 bases between. CDR3 residues: CASSYWQANTEAFF. The CDR3 DNA follows: TGTGCCAGCAGTTACTGGCAGGCGAACACTGAAGCTTTCTTT.

This clonotype showed up just once. This chain joins TRBV28 and TRBJ1-2, with D possibly matching TRBD1 (6 bases). The V end lost 0 bases, the J end lost 6 bases, and 11 bases lay between the germline ends. Germline-derived CDR1 and CDR2 are MDHEN and SYDVKM. This CDR3 is built from 14 residues. DNA for the CDR3: TGTGCCAGCAGTTTATGGAGGGGGTCGCATGGCTACACCTTC. Residues: CASSLWRGSHGYTF.

This clonotype was seen only a few times. The chain joins TRBV7-6 to TRBJ2-7; D remains unclear. Germline CDR1 reads SGHVS; CDR2 reads FNYEAQ. The CDR3 spans 16 residues. Trimming stripped 0 bases from V and 5 bases from J, with 17 bases between. The CDR3 loop reads CASSLAARRVKDEQYF. CDR3 DNA: TGTGCCAGCAGCTTAGCGGCCAGGAGAGTGAAAGACGAGCAGTACTTC.